The 26 T cell receptor beta chains given below trace back to one sample, sequenced in a study of blood T cells in healthy people across ages. Together with a sample-barcoded 5' primer, a J-beta primer mix was included in a second PCR lasting roughly 6 to 12 cycles. Each CDR3 protein gets one entry after TCRdb re-called the 5' RACE reads with MiXCR. The sample has about 830,000 distinct CDR3 sequences; about 62% are singletons. Sequencing was performed on blood. These receptors originate from a man aged 30 to 45 in good health.

The chain is built from TRBV6-5 and TRBJ1-1; possible D gene TRBD1, 5 bases. In germline, CDR1 is MNHEY, CDR2 SVGAGI. Trimming cost V 0 bases and J 5 bases, with 13 bases left between them. This CDR3 contains 15 residues. CDR3 nucleotide sequence: TGTGCCAGCAGTTACTCTGGACGGACAACGACTGAAGCTTTCTTT. It codes for CASSYSGRTTTEAFF.

The V call is TRBV12-3 or TRBV12-4, the J call TRBJ2-5; TRBD1 matches at 11 bases. CDR3 length: 17 amino acids. V shed 6 bases, J shed 4 bases, and the junction held 13 bases outside the gene matches. Here the CDR3 DNA reads TGTGCCAGCAGCTTCCTCGGGGGGGACAGGGGGAGAGAGACCCAGTACTTC. Translation gives CASSFLGGDRGRETQYF.

The V gene is TRBV20-1, the J gene TRBJ2-1, with 10 bases fitting TRBD2. CDR1 and CDR2 from the germline V gene are DFQATT and SNEGSKA (reference sequence). The CDR3 is made up of 13 amino acids. This CDR3 is CRGSGGPLDEQFF. CDR3 nucleotide sequence: TGCAGAGGTAGCGGGGGGCCCCTCGATGAGCAGTTCTTC.

The V and J genes are TRBV6-6 and TRBJ1-1, with 7 bases matching TRBD1. Germline V gene data show CDR1 as MNHNY and CDR2 as SVGAGI (reference sequence). This CDR3 has 15 residues. Unmatched junction bases numbered 9, after V lost 4 bases and J lost 4 bases. CDR3: CASSSDREVSTEAFF. In nucleotides, the CDR3 is TGTGCCAGCAGTTCCGACAGGGAGGTTAGCACTGAAGCTTTCTTT.

The V and J genes are TRBV6-5 and TRBJ1-2; a weak D match, TRBD1 (5 bases). This CDR3 comprises 15 residues. The V gene lost 2 bases and the J gene lost 4 bases, with 14 bases spanning the gap. The germline V gene encodes CDR1 MNHEY and CDR2 SVGAGI. Written as DNA, the CDR3 is TGTGCCAGCAGTTACGTGGCAGGGAGAACCTATGGCTACACCTTC. Encoded protein: CASSYVAGRTYGYTF.

This clonotype came up a few times. V gene TRBV6-6 combines with J gene TRBJ1-2; a weak D match, TRBD1 (6 bases). The length of the CDR3 is 13 residues. Germline V CDR1 and CDR2: MNHNY, SVGAGI (reference sequence). Trimming removed 7 bases at V and 4 bases at J, with 13 bases between. The CDR3 DNA is TGTGCCAGCACAGCGGACAGAGTCTATGGCTACACCTTC. It codes for CASTADRVYGYTF.

This clonotype was detected ten times or more. The rearrangement joins TRBV28 to TRBJ2-3; D is unclear. The CDR3 has 11 residues. Looked up from germline, CDR1 is MDHEN and CDR2 is SYDVKM. Deletions cut 3 bases from V and 6 bases from J, with 4 bases between. The CDR3 spells CASSLRDTQYF. In DNA form, the CDR3 reads TGTGCCAGCAGTTTGAGGGATACGCAGTATTTT.

This sequence joins TRBV7-9 and TRBJ1-2; D is possibly TRBD1 (5 bases). The CDR3 has 14 residues. V lost 2 bases and J 4 bases, leaving 11 bases between the germline ends. Germline-derived CDR1 and CDR2 are SEHNR and FQNEAQ (reference sequence). The CDR3 region is CASSLPVRGYGYTF. The CDR3 nucleotides read TGTGCCAGCAGCTTACCTGTGAGGGGCTATGGCTACACCTTC.

V and J are TRBV7-9 and TRBJ2-3; 9 bases line up with TRBD1. CDR3 length equals 19 residues. The V and J ends lost 5 bases and 0 bases, in that order; junction bases with no gene match: 15. CDR1 and CDR2 (germline): SEHNR, FQNEAQ (reference sequence). The CDR3 spells CASSLHRMLGQGSTDTQYF. The CDR3 bases are TGTGCCAGCAGCCTACACCGTATGCTGGGACAGGGAAGCACAGATACGCAGTATTTT.

The chain joins TRBV11-2 to TRBJ2-5; D gene uncertain. Trimming left V 5 bases short and J 0 bases short, with 7 bases between. The germline V gene has CDR1 SGHAT and CDR2 FQNNGV. The CDR3 consists of 13 residues. CDR3 DNA sequence: TGTGCCAGCAGCAAGAAGGACCAAGAGACCCAGTACTTC. Amino acids: CASSKKDQETQYF.

This clonotype appeared a few times. The chain is built from TRBV4-3 and TRBJ2-2; 9 bases are shared with TRBD2. With V trimmed by 3 bases and J by 1 base, 3 bases remained unmatched. From germline, CDR1 is LGHNA and CDR2 YSLEER. The CDR3 covers 16 residues. CDR3 sequence reads: CASSQLAGKNTGELFF. The DNA for the CDR3 is TGCGCCAGCAGCCAGCTAGCGGGGAAGAACACCGGGGAGCTGTTTTTT.

This clonotype was detected a few times. This chain uses TRBV29-1 with TRBJ1-2; D call uncertain. The CDR3 sequence is 16 residues long. Trimming removed 6 bases from V and 3 bases from J, with 23 bases in between. Germline V gene lookup returns CDR1 SQVTM and CDR2 ANQGSEA. Here the CDR3 reads CSVGLHLAGSDYGYTF. Written as DNA, the CDR3 is TGCAGCGTCGGGCTCCACTTAGCCGGGAGTGACTATGGCTACACCTTC.

Remarks on this clonotype: One end of the junction fails to match germline, which may point to a read error. The gene calls are TRBV20-1 and TRBJ2-7; 9 positions match TRBD1. This CDR3 region has 14 residues. The germline V gene has CDR1 DFQATT and CDR2 SNEGSKA (reference sequence). The CDR3 nucleotides are TGCAGTGCCCCCGGGACAGGGCGTACCTACGAGCAGTATTTC. This gives the protein CSAPGTGRTYEQYF.

The sample holds a few counts of this clonotype. The V call is TRBV12-3 or TRBV12-4, the J call TRBJ2-1; D is possibly TRBD2 (5 bases). The CDR3 covers 14 residues. V lost 7 bases to trimming and J lost 0 bases, with 10 bases between them. The CDR3 nucleotides are TGTGCCAGCAACCGGGGAGTCTCCTACAATGAGCAGTTCTTC. Its protein is CASNRGVSYNEQFF.

The gene calls are TRBV20-1 and TRBJ2-3, with D possibly TRBD2 on 5 matching bases. The CDR3 is 14 amino acids. The V gene lost 0 bases and the J gene lost 2 bases, with 9 bases spanning the gap. Per germline, CDR1 DFQATT and CDR2 SNEGSKA (reference sequence). The CDR3 protein is CSARDNDYTDTQYF. CDR3 DNA sequence: TGCAGTGCTAGAGATAACGACTACACAGATACGCAGTATTTT.

This clonotype came up once. The chain has TRBV7-2 and TRBJ2-1, with D perhaps given as TRBD1 or TRBD2 (6 bases each). TRBJ2-7 matches the DNA end more closely, so the J call is doubtful. The germline CDR1 and CDR2 sequences are SGHTA and FQGNSA. The CDR3 is made up of 16 amino acids. The CDR3 DNA follows: TGTGCCAGCAGCCCCCGAGGGGGGAGCTCCTACAATGAGCAGTACTTC. This encodes CASSPRGGSSYNEQYF.

This clonotype was recorded a few times. The genes are TRBV29-1 and TRBJ2-5; D is undetermined. V lost 3 bases and J 11 bases, leaving 13 bases between the germline ends. The CDR3 covers 11 residues. Looked up from germline, CDR1 is SQVTM and CDR2 is ANQGSEA. The CDR3 loop is CSVEGYNEQYF. The CDR3 DNA follows: TGCAGCGTTGAGGGGTACAATGAGCAGTACTTC.

The gene calls are TRBV4-1 and TRBJ1-2; D is perhaps TRBD1 (6 bases). The CDR3 runs to 15 residues. Trimming left V 0 bases short and J 3 bases short, with 11 bases between. Germline CDR1 reads MGHRA; CDR2 reads YSYEKL. The CDR3 DNA sequence: TGCGCCAGCAGCCAAGATCCGGGGGCAGACTATGGCTACACCTTC. It yields the protein CASSQDPGADYGYTF.

This clonotype was seen a handful of times. The CDR3 sequence is CASSQDGLAGEQYF. As DNA, the CDR3 is TGTGCCAGCAGCCAAGACGGGCTAGCAGGGGAGCAGTACTTC. The rearrangement uses TRBV4-2 and TRBJ2-7; D is tentatively TRBD1 or TRBD2 (5 bases each). Germline-derived CDR1 and CDR2 are LGHNA and YNFKEQ. This CDR3 contains 14 residues. Trimming removed 0 bases from V and 7 bases from J, with 13 bases in between.

This clonotype turned up a few times. This sequence joins TRBV5-1 and TRBJ2-7; D is uncertain. Germline CDR1 is SGHRS and CDR2 is YFSETQ. Trimming shortened V by 1 base and J by 3 bases, and 11 bases separated the two germline ends. There are 14 residues in the CDR3. The CDR3 bases are TGCGCCAGCAGCTTGCAGGCAGCGAGCTACGAGCAGTACTTC. Translated, it gives CASSLQAASYEQYF.

The sample holds one count of this clonotype. The gene calls are TRBV27 and TRBJ2-3, with 14 nucleotides matching TRBD2. V lost 6 bases to trimming and J lost 6 bases; unmatched junction nucleotides: 8. Germline CDR1 and CDR2: MNHEY and SMNVEV (reference sequence). CDR3 size: 16 residues. CDR3 residues: CASSPRTSGGHDTQYF. Written as DNA, the CDR3 is TGTGCCAGCAGCCCAAGGACTAGCGGGGGGCACGATACGCAGTATTTT.

This chain connects TRBV4-3 to TRBJ2-7; maybe TRBD1 (5 bases). This CDR3 has 15 amino acids. Germline loops: CDR1 LGHNA, CDR2 YSLEER. Trimming took 3 bases from V and 0 from J, leaving 12 bases between them. This chain's CDR3 is CASSHRGASSYEQYF. The CDR3, as DNA: TGCGCCAGCAGCCACCGTGGGGCTAGCTCCTACGAGCAGTACTTC.

The J gene is TRBJ2-7, the V gene TRBV28, with 7 bases matching TRBD1. CDR1 and CDR2 from the germline V gene are MDHEN and SYDVKM. The trim removed 0 bases at V and 7 bases at J, leaving 0 bases unmatched. The CDR3 is 12 residues long. CDR3 nucleotides: TGTGCCAGCAGTTTATGGACAGGGGAGCAGTACTTC. This codes for CASSLWTGEQYF.

This clonotype was seen only once. The chain joins TRBV6-2 or TRBV6-3 to TRBJ2-1; a weak D match, TRBD1 (5 bases). Trimming pared 3 bases from V and 0 bases from J, leaving 12 bases between. The CDR3 is 16 amino acids. CDR1 is MNHEY and CDR2 is SVGEGT in the germline V gene. The CDR3 nucleotides read TGTGCCAGCAGTTATATGGGGCGACGCTCCTACAATGAGCAGTTCTTC. Translating gives CASSYMGRRSYNEQFF.

This clonotype showed up many times. This CDR3 is CASSVSGGSSYEQYF. CDR3 bases: TGTGCCAGCAGCGTTAGCGGGGGGTCGTCCTACGAGCAGTACTTC. The V call is TRBV9, the J call TRBJ2-7; 10 bases fit TRBD2. This CDR3 contains 15 residues. Trimming removed 2 bases from V and 1 base from J; junction bases left unmatched: 3. Germline CDR1 and CDR2: SGDLS and YYNGEE.

The rearrangement uses TRBV12-3 or TRBV12-4 and TRBJ1-4, with 9 nucleotides matching TRBD1. V shed 5 bases, J shed 8 bases, and the junction held 15 bases outside the gene matches. CDR3 size: 17 residues. The CDR3 DNA follows: TGTGCCAGCAGTCCACCAACACGGACAGGGGCAAGGGAAAAACTGTTTTTT. Protein sequence: CASSPPTRTGAREKLFF.